Each of the 18 T cell receptor beta chains below was sequenced from the same sample in a study of T cell repertoires in cytomegalovirus infection. TCRdb reprocessed the reads with MiXCR, giving one entry per CDR3 protein. Here the sample spans 680,000 or so distinct CDR3 sequences, 30% to 35% being singletons. These TCRs are of unknown antigen specificity. Sequenced material: cultured PBMCs, taken from culture after CMV antigen stimulation. All receptors come from a human donor in good health (CMV status not recorded). Some clones in this sample may be carry-over from other donors' samples.

This clonotype was detected many times. The rearrangement uses TRBV4-2 and TRBJ2-1; 11 bases align to TRBD2. The CDR3 consists of 15 residues. Germline CDR1 LGHNA, CDR2 YNFKEQ. V lost 4 bases to trimming and J lost 4 bases; unmatched junction nucleotides: 3. This CDR3 is CASSPGTSGYNEQFF. The CDR3 bases are TGTGCCAGCAGCCCCGGGACTAGCGGATACAATGAGCAGTTCTTC.

This clonotype was seen repeatedly, ten times or more. The chain joins TRBV7-2 to TRBJ2-5, with 12 bases that match TRBD2. The V gene end was trimmed by 4 bases and the J gene end by 5 bases; junction bases not matched to a gene: 8. This CDR3 comprises 16 residues. Per the germline V gene, CDR1 is SGHTA and CDR2 is FQGNSA. The CDR3 region is CASSWTPSGGVETQYF. The DNA for the CDR3 is TGTGCCAGCAGCTGGACCCCTAGCGGGGGGGTGGAGACCCAGTACTTC. Variable domain in full (rest from reference TRBV7-2 and TRBJ2-5): GAGVSQSPSNKVTEKGKDVELRCDPISGHTALYWYRQSLGQGLEFLIYFQGNSAPDKSGLPSDRFSAERTGGSVSTLTIQRTQQEDSAVYLCASSWTPSGGVETQYFGPGTRLLVL.

The genes are TRBV12-3 or TRBV12-4 and TRBJ1-1, with D possibly matching TRBD1 (5 bases). The V and J ends lost 5 bases and 7 bases respectively, with 17 bases between them. This CDR3 contains 14 residues. The CDR3 loop reads CASSHRPGVNEAFF. The CDR3 nucleotides are TGTGCCAGCAGTCACCGACCGGGGGTAAATGAAGCTTTCTTT.

This chain links TRBV7-7 with TRBJ2-3, with 8 nucleotides matching TRBD2. CDR1 is SSHAT and CDR2 is FNYEAQ in the germline V gene (reference sequence). The ends lost 1 base at V and 4 bases at J; junction bases unmatched: 7. The CDR3 spans 16 residues. The CDR3 DNA reads TGTGCCAGCAGCTTAGGCATAGCGGGACGGGCAGATACGCAGTATTTT. Translation gives CASSLGIAGRADTQYF.

The chain carries TRBV28 and TRBJ2-1, with 8 bases fitting TRBD1. The germline CDR1 and CDR2 sequences are MDHEN and SYDVKM. This CDR3 comprises 15 residues. V shed 5 bases, J shed 5 bases, and the junction held 8 bases outside the gene matches. The CDR3 DNA sequence: TGTGCCAGCAGTCACCCCAAGGACAGGGACAATGAGCAGTTCTTC. It is translated as CASSHPKDRDNEQFF.

The chain links TRBV10-2 to TRBJ1-2; TRBD1 aligns across 7 bases. The V and J ends lost 6 bases and 8 bases, in that order; junction bases with no gene match: 9. CDR3 length: 13 residues. Germline V gene lookup returns CDR1 WSHSY and CDR2 SAAADI. In DNA form, the CDR3 reads TGCGCCAGCAGCGGGCAAGGGGGCGAAGGCTACACCTTC. As protein: CASSGQGGEGYTF.

This clonotype was observed a few times. The chain couples TRBV4-3 to TRBJ2-2; the D is unclear. Germline loops: CDR1 LGHNA, CDR2 YSLEER. The CDR3 sequence is 14 residues long. The germline V and J ends were trimmed by 4 bases and 5 bases, with 11 bases remaining between them. The CDR3: CASSPEWVTGELFF. The CDR3 DNA sequence: TGCGCCAGCAGCCCAGAGTGGGTGACCGGGGAGCTGTTTTTT.

The chain's CDR3 is CASTRDPGNTEAFF. The CDR3 DNA sequence: TGCGCCAGCACCCGGGACCCAGGGAACACTGAAGCTTTCTTT. V usage is TRBV5-1 and J usage is TRBJ1-1, with TRBD1 as a possible D gene (5 bases). The CDR3 extends over 14 amino acids. V lost 6 bases and J lost 1, with 13 bases in between. Germline V gives CDR1 SGHRS, CDR2 YFSETQ.

This clonotype was counted only a few times. V usage is TRBV7-2 and J usage is TRBJ1-6, with D perhaps matching TRBD1 (5 bases). Trimming took off 1 base at V and 10 bases at J, with 14 bases between the two ends. Germline V gene lookup returns CDR1 SGHTA and CDR2 FQGNSA. The CDR3 totals 15 residues. CDR3 sequence reads: CASSLESGRNSPLHF. CDR3 nucleotide sequence: TGTGCCAGCAGCTTAGAGTCAGGGCGGAACTCACCCCTCCACTTT.

The chain links TRBV2 to TRBJ1-6; D is possibly TRBD1 (6 bases). Trimming pared 11 bases from V and 7 bases from J, leaving 15 bases between. Germline loops: CDR1 SNHLY, CDR2 FYNNEI. There are 13 residues in the CDR3. The CDR3 DNA follows: TGTGCCGGGACTGGACAGCCCAATTCACCCCTCCACTTT. It yields the protein CAGTGQPNSPLHF.

The rearrangement joins TRBV12-3 or TRBV12-4 to TRBJ2-7, with 13 positions matching TRBD2. This CDR3 region has 15 residues. The V and J ends lost 6 bases and 5 bases, in that order; junction bases with no gene match: 7. The CDR3 loop reads CASSTTSGRVDEQYF. CDR3 sequence (DNA): TGTGCCAGCAGCACTACTAGCGGGAGGGTTGACGAGCAGTACTTC.

The sample holds many counts of this clonotype. The rearrangement uses TRBV7-2 and TRBJ1-3; the D is unclear. Trimming cost V 3 bases and J 4 bases, with 10 bases left between them. The germline V gene encodes CDR1 SGHTA and CDR2 FQGNSA. This CDR3 has 14 residues. The CDR3 protein is CASSLGRGGNTIYF. The CDR3 DNA is TGTGCCAGCAGCTTGGGCCGGGGAGGAAACACCATATATTTT.

The rearrangement joins TRBV27 to TRBJ2-5, with D possibly TRBD2 on 5 matching bases. V was trimmed by 6 bases and J by 5 bases, leaving 16 bases between them. Germline V CDR1 and CDR2: MNHEY, SMNVEV (reference sequence). The CDR3 covers 14 residues. This CDR3 is CASRVGVDWETQYF. The DNA for the CDR3 is TGTGCCAGCAGGGTCGGGGTGGATTGGGAGACCCAGTACTTC.

The chain links TRBV11-2 to TRBJ2-3; 12 bases agree with TRBD2. Germline CDR1 is SGHAT and CDR2 is FQNNGV. CDR3 length: 16 residues. Unmatched junction bases numbered 10, after V lost 5 bases and J lost 7 bases. CDR3 loop: CASSTGLAGPTNTQYF. The CDR3 region has the DNA TGTGCCAGCAGCACCGGACTAGCGGGGCCCACGAATACGCAGTATTTT.

A few counts support this clonotype. Here the CDR3 reads CATQGLSTDTQYF. CDR3 DNA sequence: TGTGCCACCCAGGGGTTGAGCACAGATACGCAGTATTTT. This chain uses TRBV12-3 or TRBV12-4 with TRBJ2-3; D might be TRBD1 (6 bases). Deletions cut 10 bases from V and 0 bases from J, with 11 bases between. The CDR3 length is 13 residues.

This rearrangement joins TRBV3-1 to TRBJ1-2; no clear D. Germline V lookup: CDR1 LGHDT, CDR2 YNNKEL (reference sequence). Trimming shortened V by 0 bases and J by 6 bases, and 5 bases separated the two germline ends. The CDR3 contains 12 residues. The CDR3 region is CASSQENDGYTF. In DNA, the CDR3 is TGTGCCAGCAGCCAAGAGAATGATGGCTACACCTTC. Looking up the rest from reference TRBV3-1 and TRBJ1-2 gives the full variable domain: DTAVSQTPKYLVTQMGNDKSIKCEQNLGHDTMYWYKQDSKKFLKIMFSYNNKELIINETVPNRFSPKSPDKAHLNLHINSLELGDSAVYFCASSQENDGYTFGSGTRLTVV.

V gene TRBV7-2 combines with J gene TRBJ2-1; either TRBD1 or TRBD2 may fit D (6 bases each). The CDR3 has 17 residues. Trimming shortened V by 8 bases and J by 3 bases, and 23 bases separated the two germline ends. Germline CDR1 and CDR2: SGHTA and FQGNSA. The CDR3 sequence is CASSPTQGGSFYNEQFF. The CDR3 DNA reads as TGTGCCAGCTCCCCCACACAGGGAGGATCGTTCTACAATGAGCAGTTCTTC.

This clonotype was observed at least ten times. This rearrangement joins TRBV7-2 to TRBJ1-6; D not certain. Germline CDR1 reads SGHTA; CDR2 reads FQGNSA. CDR3 length equals 11 residues. V shed 1 base and J shed 16 bases, with 8 bases lying between them. CDR3: CASSLGQYLHF. For the CDR3, the DNA is TGTGCCAGCAGCTTAGGACAATATCTCCACTTT.